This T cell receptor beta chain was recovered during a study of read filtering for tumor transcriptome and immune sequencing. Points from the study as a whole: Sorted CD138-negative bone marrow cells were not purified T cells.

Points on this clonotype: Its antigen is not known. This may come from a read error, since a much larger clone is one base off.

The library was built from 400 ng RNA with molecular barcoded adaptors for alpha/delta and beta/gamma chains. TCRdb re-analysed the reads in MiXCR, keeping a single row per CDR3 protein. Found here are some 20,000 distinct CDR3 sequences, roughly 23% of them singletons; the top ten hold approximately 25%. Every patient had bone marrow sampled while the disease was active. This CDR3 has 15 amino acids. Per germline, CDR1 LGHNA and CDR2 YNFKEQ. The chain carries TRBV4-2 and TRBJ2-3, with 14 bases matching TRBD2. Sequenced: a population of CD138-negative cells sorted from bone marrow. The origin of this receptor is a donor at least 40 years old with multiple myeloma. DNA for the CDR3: TGTGCCGGCAGCCAGACTAGCGGGAGGGCAGATACGCAGTATTTT. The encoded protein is CAGSQTSGRADTQYF.